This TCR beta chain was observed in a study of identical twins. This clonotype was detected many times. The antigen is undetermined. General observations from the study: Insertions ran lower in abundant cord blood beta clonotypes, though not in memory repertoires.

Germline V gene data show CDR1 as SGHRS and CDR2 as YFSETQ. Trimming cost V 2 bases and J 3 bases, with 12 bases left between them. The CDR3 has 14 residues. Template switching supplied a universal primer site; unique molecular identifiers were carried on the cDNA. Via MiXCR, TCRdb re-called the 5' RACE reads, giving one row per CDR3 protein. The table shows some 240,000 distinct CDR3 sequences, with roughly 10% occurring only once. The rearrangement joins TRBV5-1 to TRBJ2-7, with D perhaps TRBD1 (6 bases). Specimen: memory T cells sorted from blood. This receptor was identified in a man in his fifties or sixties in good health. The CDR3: CASSFGRGYYEQYF. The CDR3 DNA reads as TGCGCCAGCAGCTTCGGCAGGGGCTACTACGAGCAGTACTTC.